A selection of T cell receptor beta chains follows, all from one sample in a study of CDR3 diversity in severe acne. In TCRdb, the PCR reads were re-called with MiXCR into one record per CDR3 protein. This table holds around 83,000 distinct CDR3 sequences, approximately 49% found once. Sequences were obtained from blood. These receptors were taken from a male donor with severe acne vulgaris. CDR3s include the opening cysteine and the closing phenylalanine or tryptophan. D genes are given only for firm matches. Clone size is shown for a subset of rows, as once, few, many or a class of expanded clone.

J: TRBJ2-7; D: .; length: 13; V: TRBV29-1; size: many; DNA: TGCAGCGTTCGCCTAGCAGATACCTACGAGCAGTACTTC; CDR3: CSVRLADTYEQYF
J: TRBJ1-4; D: .; length: 14; V: TRBV6-5; size: .; DNA: TGTGCCAGCAGTTCAGGAGGAGGGAGTGAAAAACTGTTTTTT; CDR3: CASSSGGGSEKLFF
J: TRBJ2-2; D: TRBD1; length: 15; V: TRBV7-9; size: .; DNA: TGTGCCAGCAGCGCCGGGACAGGGGTTACCGGGGAGCTGTTTTTT; CDR3: CASSAGTGVTGELFF
J: TRBJ2-2; D: .; length: 15; V: TRBV10-3; size: .; DNA: TGTGCCATCAGCACCCAGGGACCCGACACCGGGGAGCTGTTTTTT; CDR3: CAISTQGPDTGELFF
J: TRBJ1-2; D: .; length: 12; V: TRBV7-9; size: .; DNA: TGTGCCAGCAGCGACGGACAGACTGGCTACACCTTC; CDR3: CASSDGQTGYTF
J: TRBJ1-4; D: .; length: 15; V: TRBV25-1; size: .; DNA: TGTGCCAGCAGCGCCGAGAGCAGTTCTAATGAAAAACTGTTTTTT; CDR3: CASSAESSSNEKLFF
J: TRBJ2-7; D: .; length: 13; V: TRBV29-1; size: .; DNA: TGCAGCGTAAGATCTAGCGCATCCTACGAGCAGTACTTC; CDR3: CSVRSSASYEQYF
J: TRBJ2-5; D: .; length: 14; V: TRBV7-6; size: .; DNA: TGTGCCAGCAGCTCGACTAGTGTAAAAGAGACCCAGTACTTC; CDR3: CASSSTSVKETQYF
J: TRBJ1-1; D: TRBD1; length: 14; V: TRBV19; size: few; DNA: TGTGCCAGTATCGGAACAGGGGGAATCACTGAAGCTTTCTTT; CDR3: CASIGTGGITEAFF
J: TRBJ2-7; D: TRBD2; length: 16; V: TRBV29-1; size: .; DNA: TGCAGCGGCCGGGGGGAGCCGGGACCAGGGTCCTACGAGCAGTACTTC; CDR3: CSGRGEPGPGSYEQYF
J: TRBJ1-5; D: .; length: 14; V: TRBV6-1; size: .; DNA: TGTGCCAGCAGTGAACGGGCAACCAATCAGCCCCAGCATTTT; CDR3: CASSERATNQPQHF
J: TRBJ1-2; D: TRBD1; length: 16; V: TRBV13; size: few; DNA: TGTGCCAGCAGCTTAGGAGGGGGACAGGGGGCGGGAGGCTACACCTTC; CDR3: CASSLGGGQGAGGYTF
J: TRBJ2-1; D: .; length: 14; V: TRBV5-1; size: many; DNA: TGCGCCAGCAGCCCCGGGACACGGGACAATGAGCAGTTCTTC; CDR3: CASSPGTRDNEQFF
J: TRBJ1-2; D: TRBD1; length: 14; V: TRBV19; size: .; DNA: TGTGCCAGTATCCCTACAGGGGGCTGGTATGGCTACACCTTC; CDR3: CASIPTGGWYGYTF
J: TRBJ1-1; D: .; length: 13; V: TRBV6-5; size: many; DNA: TGTGCCAGCAGAGACAGCCAGAACACTGAAGCTTTCTTT; CDR3: CASRDSQNTEAFF
J: TRBJ1-1; D: TRBD1; length: 17; V: TRBV4-3; size: .; DNA: TGCGCCAGCAGCCACCAAGATCCGACAGGGGACGACACTGAAGCTTTCTTT; CDR3: CASSHQDPTGDDTEAFF
J: TRBJ1-5; D: .; length: 15; V: TRBV7-8; size: .; DNA: TGTGCCAGCAGCTTAGCGGGGGACAACAATCAGCCCCAGCATTTT; CDR3: CASSLAGDNNQPQHF
J: TRBJ2-7; D: .; length: 14; V: TRBV9; size: many; DNA: TGTGCCAGCAGCGTAGCTAGCAGCTCCTACGAGCAGTACTTC; CDR3: CASSVASSSYEQYF
J: TRBJ2-1; D: .; length: 12; V: TRBV5-1; size: .; DNA: .; CDR3: CASSVGSGSIFF
J: TRBJ2-3; D: .; length: 14; V: TRBV7-7; size: many; DNA: TGTGCCAGCAGCCCCCTTGGGGCGACAGATACGCAGTATTTT; CDR3: CASSPLGATDTQYF
J: TRBJ1-1; D: TRBD1; length: 14; V: TRBV28; size: many; DNA: TGTGCCAGCGGGACAGGGGGAGGGAACACTGAAGCTTTCTTT; CDR3: CASGTGGGNTEAFF
J: TRBJ2-7; D: TRBD2; length: 18; V: TRBV20-1; size: .; DNA: TGCAGTGCTAAACACAGGGGGACTAGCGGGAGAGAAGGCTACGAGCAGTACTTC; CDR3: CSAKHRGTSGREGYEQYF
J: TRBJ1-5; D: .; length: 16; V: TRBV12-3/TRBV12-4; size: .; DNA: TGTGCCAGCAGTGAAGCGCTTCGGCAGATTAATCAGCCCCAGCATTTT; CDR3: CASSEALRQINQPQHF
J: TRBJ2-7; D: TRBD2; length: 19; V: TRBV7-6; size: .; DNA: TGTGCCAGCAGCTTAGCACGGACTAGCGGGAGGCCAAGCTCCTACGAGCAGTACTTC; CDR3: CASSLARTSGRPSSYEQYF
J: TRBJ2-1; D: TRBD2; length: 16; V: TRBV20-1; size: .; DNA: TGCAGTGCGCCTCTCCCTAGCGGGAGGGCCCACAATGAGCAGTTCTTC; CDR3: CSAPLPSGRAHNEQFF
J: TRBJ2-1; D: TRBD2; length: 17; V: TRBV15; size: .; DNA: TGTGCCACCAGCAGGAAACGACTAGCGGGAGTTCGCGATGAACAGTTCTTC; CDR3: CATSRKRLAGVRDEQFF
J: TRBJ1-5; D: .; length: 15; V: TRBV4-1; size: few; DNA: TGCGCCAGCAGCCAAGATCGACAGGGCAATCAGCCCCAGCATTTT; CDR3: CASSQDRQGNQPQHF
J: TRBJ1-6; D: .; length: 13; V: TRBV10-1; size: .; DNA: TGTGCCAGCAACGACTTGGTGGGATCACCCCTCCACTTT; CDR3: CASNDLVGSPLHF
J: TRBJ1-1; D: .; length: 14; V: TRBV6-5; size: many; DNA: TGTGCCAGCAGTTACGGGGAAGAGAACACTGAAGCTTTCTTT; CDR3: CASSYGEENTEAFF
J: TRBJ1-1; D: .; length: 14; V: TRBV6-1; size: many; DNA: TGTGCCAGCGGCCAGGGTGGAGGCGGCACTGAAGCTTTCTTT; CDR3: CASGQGGGGTEAFF
J: TRBJ2-3; D: TRBD2; length: 16; V: TRBV7-2; size: .; DNA: TGTGCCAGCAGCGGACTAGCGGCCCTGGGTAGAGATACGCAGTATTTT; CDR3: CASSGLAALGRDTQYF
J: TRBJ1-5; D: TRBD1; length: 15; V: TRBV7-9; size: .; DNA: TGTGCCAGCAGTTTATATCAGGGGGCTTATCAGCCCCAGCATTTT; CDR3: CASSLYQGAYQPQHF
J: TRBJ1-3; D: .; length: 15; V: TRBV5-1; size: few; DNA: TGCGCCAGCAGCTCCGATCGGGGGGGAGAAAACACCATATATTTT; CDR3: CASSSDRGGENTIYF
J: TRBJ2-1; D: TRBD1; length: 18; V: TRBV12-3/TRBV12-4; size: .; DNA: TGTGCCAGCAGTTTATCGACAGGGGGTTCTAGCCCCTACAATGAGCAGTTCTTC; CDR3: CASSLSTGGSSPYNEQFF
J: TRBJ2-3; D: TRBD2; length: 16; V: TRBV4-1; size: .; DNA: TGCGCCAGCAGGCTCACTAGCGGAAAACACACAGATACGCAGTATTTT; CDR3: CASRLTSGKHTDTQYF
J: TRBJ2-1; D: .; length: 17; V: TRBV20-1; size: many; DNA: TGCAGTGAAAATCGTCTAGGCGGGACTCCTTCCTACAATGAGCAGTTCTTC; CDR3: CSENRLGGTPSYNEQFF
J: TRBJ1-2; D: TRBD1; length: 14; V: TRBV20-1; size: many; DNA: TGCAGTGCGCCCGCACAGGGGGCTTACTATGGCTACACCTTC; CDR3: CSAPAQGAYYGYTF
J: TRBJ1-1; D: .; length: 14; V: TRBV5-1; size: few; DNA: TGCGCCAGCAGCTTGGTATGGGGGGGGACTGAAGCTTTCTTT; CDR3: CASSLVWGGTEAFF
J: TRBJ2-5; D: .; length: 14; V: TRBV5-4; size: few; DNA: TGTGCCAGCAGCTTGACCCGGGGTGAAGAGACCCAGTACTTC; CDR3: CASSLTRGEETQYF
J: TRBJ2-3; D: TRBD2; length: 18; V: TRBV4-3; size: few; DNA: TGCGCCAGCAGCCAAGACAGGCTAGCGGGGGGGAGCACAGATACGCAGTATTTT; CDR3: CASSQDRLAGGSTDTQYF
J: TRBJ2-5; D: TRBD1; length: 15; V: TRBV6-5; size: few; DNA: TGTGCCAGCAGTACGGACAGGGTCGCAGGAGAGACCCAGTACTTC; CDR3: CASSTDRVAGETQYF
J: TRBJ2-7; D: TRBD1; length: 14; V: TRBV9; size: many; DNA: TGTGCCAGCTCGCAGGGGGCGGCTTTGTACGAGCAGTACTTC; CDR3: CASSQGAALYEQYF
J: TRBJ2-7; D: .; length: 17; V: TRBV5-6; size: .; DNA: TGTGCCAGCAGCTTGGAGAGGAATACACCGTCCTCCTACGAGCAGTACTTC; CDR3: CASSLERNTPSSYEQYF
J: TRBJ1-2; D: .; length: 14; V: TRBV28; size: many; DNA: TGTGCCAGCAGTTTATTTGGCCAGGGCTACGGCTACACCTTC; CDR3: CASSLFGQGYGYTF
J: TRBJ1-4; D: TRBD1; length: 14; V: TRBV10-3; size: .; DNA: TGTGCCATCAGCGAAGACAGGGGGAACGAAAAACTGTTTTTT; CDR3: CAISEDRGNEKLFF
J: TRBJ1-5; D: .; length: 13; V: TRBV20-1; size: many; DNA: TGCAGTGCTGCACGGGGGGCCGGTCAGCCCCAGCATTTT; CDR3: CSAARGAGQPQHF